This record concerns one TCR beta chain sequence. This entry belongs to a study of blood T cell repertoires in COVID-19. CDR1 is SGHAT and CDR2 is FQNNGV in the germline V gene. The CDR3 spans 16 residues. The J segment lost 5 bases and the V segment lost 3 bases, leaving 8 bases of the junction unmatched. The protocol was immunoSEQ multiplex PCR, while the TCRdb copy is restricted to in-frame clones and leaves out a portion. In the table there are tens of thousands of clones, approximately 80% of which are singletons. The rearrangement links TRBV11-2 to TRBJ2-5; 11 bases fit TRBD2. The TCR was taken from a human donor in a cohort sampled during active COVID-19. Sequenced input: peripheral blood. The CDR3 sequence is CASSFVASGGTETQYF. The DNA for the CDR3 is TGTGCCAGCAGCTTCGTGGCTAGCGGGGGGACGGAGACCCAGTACTTC.